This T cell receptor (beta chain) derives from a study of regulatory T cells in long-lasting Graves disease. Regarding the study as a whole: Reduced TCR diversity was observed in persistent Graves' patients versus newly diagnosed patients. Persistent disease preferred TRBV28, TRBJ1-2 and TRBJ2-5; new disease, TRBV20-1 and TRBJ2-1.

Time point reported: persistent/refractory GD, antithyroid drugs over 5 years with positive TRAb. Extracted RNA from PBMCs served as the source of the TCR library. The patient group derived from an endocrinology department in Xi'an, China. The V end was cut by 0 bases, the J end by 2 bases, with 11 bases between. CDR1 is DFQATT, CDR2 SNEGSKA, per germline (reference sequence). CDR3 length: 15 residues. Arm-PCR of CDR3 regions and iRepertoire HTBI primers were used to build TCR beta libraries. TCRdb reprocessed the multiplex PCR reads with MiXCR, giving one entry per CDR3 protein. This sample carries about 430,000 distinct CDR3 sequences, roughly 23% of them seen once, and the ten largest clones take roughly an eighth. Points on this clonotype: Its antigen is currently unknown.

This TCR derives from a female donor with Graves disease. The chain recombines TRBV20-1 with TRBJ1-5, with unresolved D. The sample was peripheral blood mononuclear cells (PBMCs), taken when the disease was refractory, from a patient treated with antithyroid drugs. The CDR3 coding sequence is TGCAGTGCTAGAGATCTACGAGACGGCAATCAGCCCCAGCATTTT. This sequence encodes CSARDLRDGNQPQHF.